This T cell receptor (beta chain) was identified during a study of control samples from healthy donors and cancer patients. Only in-frame clones appear in the TCRdb table, and some are missing; sequencing was by immunoSEQ multiplex PCR. This table has 100,000 to 150,000 clones, 85% to 95% appearing once. This CDR3 comprises 12 residues. V was trimmed by 8 bases and J by 3 bases, leaving 8 bases between them. Germline V gives CDR1 ENHRY, CDR2 SYGVKD. This TCR came from a man at least 80 years old with head and neck cancer. The J gene is TRBJ1-5, the V gene TRBV10-3; D is ambiguous. The specimen sequenced was PBMCs. The CDR3 DNA reads as TGTGCCATCGGCAGGTTCAATCAGCCCCAGCATTTT. Encoded protein: CAIGRFNQPQHF.